The TCR beta chain under discussion was sequenced for a study of neoadjuvant anti-PD-1 for oral cavity cancer. The wider study: Patients mostly received three to four biweekly nivolumab doses at 3 mg/kg before surgery.

Germline V gene data show CDR1 as LNHDA and CDR2 as SQIVND (reference sequence). The CDR3 length is 15 residues. Trimming took 7 bases from V and 4 from J, leaving 17 bases between them. TCRdb's copy holds only in-frame clones and misses some; the assay was immunoSEQ multiplex PCR. The sample lists around 8,000 clones, roughly 60% occurring once. General study findings and limits: After neoadjuvant nivolumab, PBMC T cell clonality was significantly higher in non-responders than responders. With a few patients per group, TCR findings need larger cohorts.

The table lists this clone with a few counts. Its specificity is unknown. Time point: after neoadjuvant nivolumab, at surgical resection. The source was PBMCs, collected after nivolumab (anti-PD-1) treatment. The V and J genes are TRBV19 and TRBJ1-5; TRBD1 might be the D (6 bases). The sequence was collected from a person aged 35-79 years with oral cavity squamous cell carcinoma. CDR3 amino acids: CASKEGGQINQPQHF. CDR3 in DNA: TGTGCCAGTAAAGAGGGGGGTCAAATTAATCAGCCCCAGCATTTT.